A single sample is the source of the 18 T cell receptor beta chains below, sequenced in a study of blood T cells in healthy people across ages. A second roughly 6 to 11 cycle PCR used barcoded and J-beta primers. TCRdb independently ran MiXCR on the 5' RACE reads; one entry per CDR3 protein. The data hold fewer than 900,000 distinct CDR3 sequences, with 35% to 45% observed a single time. Source material: blood. The receptors derive from a woman aged 55-75 years in good health.

The V and J genes are TRBV7-2 and TRBJ1-6; D uncertain. Germline loops: CDR1 SGHTA, CDR2 FQGNSA. CDR3 length: 12 residues. Trimming removed 1 base at V and 17 bases at J, with 12 bases between. CDR3 sequence reads: CASSLGRTEVHF. CDR3 sequence (DNA): TGTGCCAGCAGCTTAGGTAGGACCGAGGTCCACTTT.

For the CDR3, the DNA is TGTGCCAGCCAACCAGGAAGCTCCTACGAGCAGTACTTC. This gives the protein CASQPGSSYEQYF. J is TRBJ2-7 and V is TRBV6-6; no clear D gene. The CDR3 totals 13 residues. Deletions cut 8 bases from V and 0 bases from J, with 11 bases between. Germline CDR1 is MNHNY and CDR2 is SVGAGI (reference sequence).

DNA of the CDR3: TGTGCCAGCAGCCAAGATGATCTAGCGGGGGCCTACAATGAGCAGTACTTC. Its protein product is CASSQDDLAGAYNEQYF. The chain has TRBV3-1 and TRBJ2-4; 10 bases fit TRBD2. Per germline, CDR1 LGHDT and CDR2 YNNKEL (reference sequence). The CDR3 contains 17 residues. With 0 bases clipped from V and 13 bases from J, the junction kept 15 bases outside the gene matches. The full variable domain, with the rest looked up from reference TRBV3-1 and TRBJ2-4, is DTAVSQTPKYLVTQMGNDKSIKCEQNLGHDTMYWYKQDSKKFLKIMFSYNNKELIINETVPNRFSPKSPDKAHLNLHINSLELGDSAVYFCASSQDDLAGAYNEQYFGAGTRLSVL.

The V and J genes are TRBV20-1 and TRBJ1-5, with 9 bases lining up with TRBD1. The CDR3 runs 17 residues. Losses at the gene ends were 6 bases for V and 5 bases for J; bases not matched to a gene: 17. Germline CDR1 and CDR2: DFQATT and SNEGSKA (reference sequence). The CDR3 loop reads CSAQPGRDRVIYQPQHF. The CDR3 DNA reads as TGCAGTGCACAACCCGGCCGGGACAGGGTAATATATCAGCCCCAGCATTTT.

This clonotype has at least ten counts. The CDR3 DNA follows: TGCAGCGTTGAGCAGGGGATCAATGAGCAGTTCTTC. This translates into CSVEQGINEQFF. The V and J genes are TRBV29-1 and TRBJ2-1; D possibly corresponds to TRBD1 (6 bases). The CDR3 runs 12 residues. V lost 3 bases and J lost 6, with 9 bases in between. Germline V gene sequence: CDR1 SQVTM, CDR2 ANQGSEA.

This clonotype has a handful of counts. The chain uses TRBV7-9 and TRBJ1-2; D ambiguous. V lost 1 base, J lost 2 bases, and 5 bases lay in between. The length of the CDR3 is 13 residues. Germline V gene sequence: CDR1 SEHNR, CDR2 FQNEAQ (reference sequence). CDR3 residues: CASSLVENYGYTF. DNA for the CDR3: TGTGCCAGCAGCTTAGTGGAGAACTATGGCTACACCTTC.

The V call is TRBV2, the J call TRBJ1-2; the match to TRBD1 covers 10 bases. Per the germline V gene, CDR1 is SNHLY and CDR2 is FYNNEI. CDR3 length: 14 amino acids. Losses at the gene ends were 5 bases for V and 4 bases for J; bases not matched to a gene: 4. CDR3 nucleotides: TGTGCCAGCAGTCTATGGGACAGGGGCTATGGCTACACCTTC. It yields the protein CASSLWDRGYGYTF. The entire variable domain, with the rest obtained from reference TRBV2 and TRBJ1-2, is as follows: EPEVTQTPSHQVTQMGQEVILRCVPISNHLYFYWYRQILGQKVEFLVSFYNNEISEKSEIFDDQFSVERPDGSNFTLKIRSTKLEDSAMYFCASSLWDRGYGYTFGSGTRLTVV.

This clonotype was recorded at least ten times. The chain joins TRBV20-1 to TRBJ2-1, with TRBD2 matching 9 bases. Per germline, CDR1 DFQATT and CDR2 SNEGSKA (reference sequence). The V gene end was trimmed by 1 base and the J gene end by 7 bases; junction bases not matched to a gene: 8. The CDR3 runs 15 residues. The CDR3 region is CSARGAGGDLNEQFF. The CDR3 coding sequence is TGCAGTGCTAGAGGAGCGGGAGGAGATTTGAATGAGCAGTTCTTC.

V is TRBV2 and J is TRBJ2-2, with no clear D. This CDR3 is built from 14 residues. Germline V gene data show CDR1 as SNHLY and CDR2 as FYNNEI. V was shortened by 4 bases and J by 5 bases, with 11 bases between the two germline ends. CDR3 coding DNA: TGTGCCAGCAGTGTGGGCGGAACGACCGGGGAGCTGTTTTTT. Translating it yields CASSVGGTTGELFF.

This CDR3 reads CASSLKGYEQFF. Written as DNA, the CDR3 is TGTGCCAGCAGTTTAAAAGGATATGAGCAGTTCTTC. The chain recombines TRBV28 with TRBJ2-1, with D unclear. From germline, CDR1 is MDHEN and CDR2 SYDVKM. Trimming stripped 2 bases from V and 8 bases from J, with 7 bases between. The CDR3 has 12 residues.

As to this clonotype: Compared with germline, one end of the junction differs, possibly owing to a read error. This sequence joins TRBV29-1 and TRBJ2-5, with D unresolved. This CDR3 has 12 amino acids. Germline loops: CDR1 SQVTM, CDR2 ANQGSEA. CDR3 region: CSGLKDQETQYF. CDR3 sequence (DNA): TGCAGCGGACTCAAAGACCAGGAGACCCAGTACTTC.

This clonotype came up once. The genes are TRBV5-1 and TRBJ1-1; D unresolved. V was cut by 0 bases and J by 11 bases, with 14 bases left in between. Per germline, CDR1 SGHRS and CDR2 YFSETQ. The CDR3 is made up of 13 amino acids. The chain's CDR3 is CASSLESAQGAFF. In nucleotides, the CDR3 is TGCGCCAGCAGCTTGGAGTCCGCACAAGGGGCTTTCTTT.

There are a few counts of this clonotype. The genes are TRBV27 and TRBJ1-4, with D unclear. The CDR3 length is 13 residues. Germline loops: CDR1 MNHEY, CDR2 SMNVEV (reference sequence). With 3 bases removed from V and 2 bases from J, the gap between germline ends came to 4 bases. This chain's CDR3 is CASSLRTNEKLFF. In DNA form, the CDR3 reads TGTGCCAGCAGTTTGAGGACTAATGAAAAACTGTTTTTT.

This clonotype was counted between two and nine times. The chain uses TRBV20-1 and TRBJ1-6; 9 positions agree with TRBD1. The CDR3 spans 15 residues. V shed 4 bases and J 7 bases; nucleotides not matched to a gene: 8. From germline, CDR1 is DFQATT and CDR2 SNEGSKA (reference sequence). This chain's CDR3 is CSAKGQGSWNSPLHF. For the CDR3, the DNA is TGCAGTGCTAAAGGACAGGGGTCGTGGAATTCACCCCTCCACTTT.

There are a few counts of this clonotype. Here the CDR3 DNA reads TGTGCCATCAGAGGACAGGGGGAGGGTAAGACAGATACGCAGTATTTT. Its protein is CAIRGQGEGKTDTQYF. This chain connects TRBV10-3 to TRBJ2-3, with 10 nucleotides matching TRBD1. This CDR3 spans 16 amino acids. The germline V gene has CDR1 ENHRY and CDR2 SYGVKD. V was pared by 6 bases and J by 3 bases, with 9 bases of the junction left unmatched.

The chain has TRBV10-3 and TRBJ2-5; 9 bases match TRBD2. With 6 bases clipped from V and 2 bases from J, the junction kept 7 bases outside the gene matches. The CDR3 consists of 15 residues. The germline V gene encodes CDR1 ENHRY and CDR2 SYGVKD. In nucleotides, the CDR3 is TGTGCCATCAGCGGAGCGGGAGGATGGCAAGAGACCCAGTACTTC. As protein: CAISGAGGWQETQYF.

The V and J genes are TRBV21-1 and TRBJ2-3; the table's D call TRBD2 went unverified against the DNA. TRBV21-1 is deemed a pseudogene. The CDR3 loop spans 20 amino acids. In nucleotides, the CDR3 is TGTGCCAGCAGCAAAAATGGCCTAGCGGGGGGCCGGACCTGCACAGATACGCAGTATTTT. Translated: CASSKNGLAGGRTCTDTQYF.

The chain employs TRBV20-1 and TRBJ1-1, with TRBD1 as a possible D gene (6 bases). V was pared by 3 bases and J by 5 bases, with 13 bases between. Germline CDR1 and CDR2: DFQATT and SNEGSKA (reference sequence). CDR3 length equals 13 residues. In DNA form, the CDR3 reads TGCAGTGCTAGTAGTGGGGGGCTGACTGAAGCTTTCTTT. Its translation is CSASSGGLTEAFF.